These 2 T cell receptor beta chains were all obtained from the same sample, sequenced in a study of blood T cell repertoires in COVID-19. Libraries were prepared by immunoSEQ multiplex PCR; TCRdb keeps only in-frame clonotypes and omits some of them. The sample includes about 260,000 clones, around 90% seen only once; the top ten take 2.2%. The sequenced sample consisted of peripheral blood. These receptors came from a woman aged 45 to 65 who had recovered from COVID-19.

The CDR3 DNA reads TGTGCCAGCGTCGGACCCACGGCGGGCGGCTACACCTTC. This gives the protein CASVGPTAGGYTF. The rearrangement uses TRBV2 and TRBJ1-2; D is unclear. There are 13 residues in the CDR3. The germline V gene has CDR1 SNHLY and CDR2 FYNNEI. Trimming took 8 bases from V and 8 from J, leaving 18 bases between them.

This clone occurred a few times. The chain has TRBV4-3 and TRBJ1-1; 7 nucleotides align to TRBD1. Per germline, CDR1 LGHNA and CDR2 YSLEER. This CDR3 contains 15 residues. Trimming removed 3 bases from V and 3 bases from J; junction bases left unmatched: 7. CDR3 region: CASSQGRGWDTEAFF. The CDR3 nucleotides read TGCGCCAGCAGCCAGGGCAGGGGGTGGGACACTGAAGCTTTCTTT.